This T cell receptor (beta chain) stems from a study of OX40 agonist ivuxolimab in advanced cancers. Germline CDR1 is SGHTS and CDR2 is YDEGEE. V dropped 5 bases and J dropped 5 bases, with 19 bases sitting between them. The CDR3 covers 15 residues. TCRdb keeps only in-frame clones here, not all; method: immunoSEQ multiplex PCR. Among around 100,000 clones listed, about nine tenths were seen once. This clonotype was sampled from an adult with an advanced solid tumor such as melanoma, head and neck, liver or kidney cancer. This sequence joins TRBV5-8 and TRBJ1-2; D is unresolved. Sequencing was performed on CD4+ or CD8+ T cells sorted from blood, taken in a trial of the OX40 agonist ivuxolimab. The CDR3 DNA sequence: TGTGCCAGCAGACCCATAAGGGAGAGCGCTTATGGCTACACCTTC. This gives the protein CASRPIRESAYGYTF.